The clone carrying this TCR beta chain has more than one count but fewer than ten. This sample stems from a study of radiation and T cells in renal cell carcinoma. V lost 3 bases to trimming and J lost 1 base, with 10 bases between them. The germline CDR1 and CDR2 sequences are GTSNPN and SVGIG (reference sequence). CDR3 size: 14 residues. Assay: immunoSEQ multiplex PCR; the TCRdb copy retains only in-frame clones and omits some. The repertoire consists of approximately 150,000 clones, with 88% occurring once and the leading ten covering about 4.3%. Time point denoted: baseline pretreatment blood. As to treatment: 15 Gy SBRT to primary tumor, nephrectomy 4 weeks later.

This specimen was blood, taken from a patient whose treatment included radiotherapy and nephrectomy. The genes are TRBV30 and TRBJ1-5, with D possibly TRBD1 on 5 matching bases. This clonotype was sampled from a woman aged 70-85 years with renal cell carcinoma. CDR3 sequence reads: CAWSQGVSNQPQHF. The DNA for the CDR3 is TGTGCCTGGAGCCAGGGAGTCAGCAATCAGCCCCAGCATTTT.